The 10 T cell receptor beta chains reported below all come from one sample, sequenced in a study of cytomegalovirus exposure and HLA in healthy donors. This PCR relied on a set of 60 Vbeta primers and 13 Jbeta primers. Some clones are missing from TCRdb's copy, which holds only in-frame ones; the method was immunoSEQ multiplex PCR. The table has some 150,000 clones, 65% to 75% seen once; the top ten hold 2.5%. The sample taken for sequencing was PBMCs. These receptors were collected from a human donor in good health.

V usage is TRBV30 and J usage is TRBJ2-3; maybe TRBD2 (5 bases). Germline CDR1 is GTSNPN and CDR2 is SVGIG (reference sequence). V dropped 4 bases and J dropped 2 bases, with 7 bases sitting between them. This CDR3 region has 12 residues. CDR3 in DNA: TGTGCCTGGATGAGGGACACAGATACGCAGTATTTT. Amino acids: CAWMRDTDTQYF.

The chain has TRBV18 and TRBJ1-2; maybe TRBD1 (6 bases). The CDR3 is made up of 17 amino acids. Germline lookup yields CDR1 KGHSH and CDR2 LQKENI. The V and J ends lost 3 bases and 1 base respectively, with 18 bases between them. CDR3 bases: TGTGCCAGCTCACCCCCGGGCAGGGGCTATTTTAACTATGGCTACACCTTC. Translated, it gives CASSPPGRGYFNYGYTF.

Only one count was recorded for this clone. The V gene is TRBV4-3, the J gene TRBJ1-2; a weak D match, TRBD1 (6 bases). V lost 4 bases to trimming and J lost 8 bases, with 23 bases between them. Germline loops: CDR1 LGHNA, CDR2 YSLEER. The CDR3 is 16 residues long. The CDR3 DNA reads TGCGCCAGCAGCCCCGACACTGCACGGGAGGGGGGAGGCTACACCTTC. It is translated as CASSPDTAREGGGYTF.

This sequence joins TRBV5-4 and TRBJ2-3; maybe TRBD1 (6 bases). The germline V gene encodes CDR1 SGHNT and CDR2 YYREEE (reference sequence). The CDR3 covers 14 residues. Trimming stripped 3 bases from V and 2 bases from J, with 10 bases between. The CDR3 spells CASSYTGSTDTQYF. Here the CDR3 DNA reads TGTGCCAGCAGCTACACAGGGTCCACAGATACGCAGTATTTT.

This clone was observed a handful of times. The rearrangement joins TRBV28 to TRBJ1-1; D call uncertain. Germline values: CDR1 MDHEN, CDR2 SYDVKM. There are 11 residues in the CDR3. Trimming removed 3 bases at V and 8 bases at J, with 7 bases between. In nucleotides, the CDR3 is TGTGCCAGCAGTTTCACGGGGGAAGCTTTCTTT. This encodes CASSFTGEAFF.

There are a few counts of this clone. The rearrangement joins TRBV19 to TRBJ1-4, with 10 bases aligning to TRBD1. CDR1 and CDR2 (germline): LNHDA, SQIVND (reference sequence). V was pared by 3 bases and J by 7 bases, with 2 bases of the junction left unmatched. The CDR3 sequence is 14 residues long. CDR3 DNA sequence: TGTGCCAGTAGTATGACAGGGGGCTTTGAAAAACTGTTTTTT. Its protein product is CASSMTGGFEKLFF. Together with reference TRBV19 and TRBJ1-4, the CDR3 gives the full variable domain: DGGITQSPKYLFRKEGQNVTLSCEQNLNHDAMYWYRQDPGQGLRLIYYSQIVNDFQKGDIAEGYSVSREKKESFPLTVTSAQKNPTAFYLCASSMTGGFEKLFFGSGTQLSVL.

The chain recombines TRBV9 with TRBJ2-3, with D unclear. CDR1 and CDR2 (germline): SGDLS, YYNGEE. This CDR3 is built from 16 residues. Trimming cost V 1 base and J 2 bases, with 14 bases left between them. The CDR3 sequence is CASSVSWLPSTDTQYF. The CDR3 DNA reads TGTGCCAGCAGCGTATCGTGGCTCCCATCCACAGATACGCAGTATTTT.

This chain links TRBV10-3 with TRBJ1-2; maybe TRBD1 (5 bases). The CDR3 has 11 amino acids. CDR1 ENHRY and CDR2 SYGVKD come from the germline V gene. The ends were cut back, 4 bases at V and 7 bases at J, with 7 bases in the middle. The CDR3 spells CAISVGPGYTF. Here the CDR3 DNA reads TGTGCCATCAGTGTGGGGCCTGGCTACACCTTC.

The chain combines TRBV6-5 with TRBJ1-1; D is ambiguous. Trimming pared 4 bases from V and 0 bases from J, leaving 3 bases between. CDR1 and CDR2 (germline): MNHEY, SVGAGI. CDR3 size: 12 residues. The CDR3 sequence: CASSLMNTEAFF. CDR3 in DNA: TGTGCCAGCAGTTTAATGAACACTGAAGCTTTCTTT.

The chain couples TRBV5-4 to TRBJ2-1, with 9 positions matching TRBD2. Germline CDR1 reads SGHNT; CDR2 reads YYREEE (reference sequence). V shed 1 base, J shed 5 bases, and the junction held 4 bases outside the gene matches. The CDR3 is made up of 15 amino acids. In DNA form, the CDR3 reads TGTGCCAGCAGCTTGACTAGCGGGCCCGACAATGAGCAGTTCTTC. Amino acid sequence: CASSLTSGPDNEQFF.